These T cell receptor beta chains were read from a single sample in a study of control samples from healthy donors and cancer patients. The assay was immunoSEQ multiplex PCR, and TCRdb's table has in-frame clones only and misses some. The data show 80,000 or so clones, roughly 94% seen once. Sequencing used blood. The source is a woman between 40 and 55 years old in good health. The CDR3 runs from the conserved cysteine through the conserved F or W. Clone size, where shown, is once, few, many, or a class for clones that have expanded.

v_call	clone_size	j_call	cdr3_aa
TRBV5-4	-	TRBJ1-2	CASSSPGTGLGGYTF
TRBV18	-	TRBJ2-3	CASSKSTITDTQYF
TRBV11-2	-	TRBJ2-5	CASSLYGLQETQYF
TRBV7-8	once	TRBJ2-7	CASSQPDRGIAYEQYF
TRBV5-6	-	TRBJ1-1	CASSPQGQMNTEAFF
TRBV4-3	-	TRBJ1-1	CASSQEGLLNTEAFF
TRBV10-3	-	TRBJ2-5	CAIIEGAQETQYF
TRBV11-3	-	TRBJ2-2	CASSSGQGITGELFF
TRBV7-3	-	TRBJ1-1	CASSLYGPGTEAFF
TRBV6-5	-	TRBJ2-3	CASRPLAAPGTQYF
TRBV15	once	TRBJ2-7	CATSRDPQGSYEQYF
TRBV7-6	-	TRBJ2-1	CASRTLAGGLNEQFF